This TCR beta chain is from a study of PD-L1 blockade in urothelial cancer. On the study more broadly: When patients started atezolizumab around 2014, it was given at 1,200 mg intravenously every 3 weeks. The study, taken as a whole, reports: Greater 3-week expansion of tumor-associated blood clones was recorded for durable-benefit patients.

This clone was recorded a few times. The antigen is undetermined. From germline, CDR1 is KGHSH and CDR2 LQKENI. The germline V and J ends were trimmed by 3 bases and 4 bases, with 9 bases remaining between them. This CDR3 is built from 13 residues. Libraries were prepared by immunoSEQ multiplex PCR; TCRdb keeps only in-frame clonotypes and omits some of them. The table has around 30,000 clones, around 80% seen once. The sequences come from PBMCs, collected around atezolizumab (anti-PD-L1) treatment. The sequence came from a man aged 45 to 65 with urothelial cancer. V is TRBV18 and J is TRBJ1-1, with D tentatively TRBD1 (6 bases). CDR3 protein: CASSPTQGTEAFF. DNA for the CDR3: TGTGCCAGCTCACCGACACAGGGCACTGAAGCTTTCTTT.